The rows below give T cell receptor beta chains drawn from one sample of a study of cytomegalovirus exposure and HLA in healthy donors. Sequencing used immunoSEQ multiplex PCR; TCRdb keeps in-frame clones, though not all of them. The sample records 100,000 to 150,000 clones, approximately 78% being singletons. The sequenced sample consisted of PBMCs. Receptor source: a female donor in good health and CMV-seronegative. CDR3s include the opening cysteine and the closing phenylalanine or tryptophan. A D gene is named only where the DNA matches it firmly.

j_call v_call d_call cdr3_aa cdr3_nt
TRBJ2-5 TRBV5-5 TRBD1 CASSRQGEETQYF TGTGCCAGCAGCCGCCAGGGGGAGGAGACCCAGTACTTC
TRBJ2-4 TRBV6-6 TRBD1 CASRPGQVKNIQYF TGTGCCAGCAGACCGGGACAGGTCAAAAACATTCAGTACTTC
TRBJ2-2 TRBV7-6 TRBD2 CASSHPKLAGGTGELFF TGTGCCAGCAGTCATCCCAAACTAGCGGGAGGAACCGGGGAGCTGTTTTTT
TRBJ1-1 TRBV14 TRBD1 CASSQFQGANTEAFF TGTGCCAGCAGCCAATTTCAGGGGGCAAACACTGAAGCTTTCTTT
TRBJ2-6 TRBV18 - CASSLGPSGANVLTF TGTGCCAGCTCACTCGGTCCCTCTGGGGCCAACGTCCTGACTTTC
TRBJ2-7 TRBV6-5 TRBD2 CASSVGTSGYEQYF TGTGCCAGCAGTGTCGGGACTAGCGGCTACGAGCAGTACTTC
TRBJ2-7 TRBV7-8 - CASSFGGTTYEQYF TGTGCCAGCAGCTTCGGCGGAACAACCTACGAGCAGTACTTC
TRBJ1-1 TRBV7-2 TRBD1 CASSPWTGNTEAFF TGTGCCAGCAGCCCATGGACAGGAAACACTGAAGCTTTCTTT
TRBJ1-1 TRBV21-1 - CASSRGRWYTEAFF TGTGCCAGCAGCAGGGGCAGGTGGTACACTGAAGCTTTCTTT
TRBJ2-5 TRBV2 TRBD2 CASSENSGQMEETQYF TGTGCCAGCAGTGAAAATAGCGGGCAAATGGAAGAGACCCAGTACTTC
TRBJ2-5 TRBV30 TRBD2 CAWSVRLAGGGETQYF TGTGCCTGGAGTGTAAGACTAGCGGGAGGTGGGGAGACCCAGTACTTC
TRBJ2-1 TRBV30 TRBD2 CAWRELAGPYNEQFF TGTGCCTGGAGGGAGCTAGCGGGACCATACAATGAGCAGTTCTTC
TRBJ1-2 TRBV7-2 - CASSPRVYYGYTF TGTGCCAGCAGCCCCAGGGTGTACTATGGCTACACCTTC
TRBJ2-7 TRBV5-1 TRBD2 CASSWTSGSNEQYF TGCGCCAGCAGCTGGACTAGCGGGAGCAACGAGCAGTACTTC
TRBJ2-3 TRBV27 - CASRRRSFETSTDTQYF TGTGCCAGCAGGCGGCGGAGCTTCGAAACTAGCACAGATACGCAGTATTTT
TRBJ2-7 TRBV4-2 - CASSQEGQIESSYEQYF TGTGCCAGCAGCCAAGAGGGACAAATAGAGAGCTCCTACGAGCAGTACTTC